The 15 T cell receptor beta chains listed next were all sequenced from one sample in a study of siplizumab effects on memory and regulatory T cells. Repertoires were generated with immunoSEQ multiplex PCR, while TCRdb's copy carries only in-frame clones and drops some. The sample shows around 100,000 clones, around nine tenths of them seen only once. The sequencing sample was made of CD4+ T cells sorted from blood. Every receptor here comes from a human donor in good health.

This chain joins TRBV30 and TRBJ2-2; TRBD2 might be the D (6 bases). V lost 2 bases and J lost 13, with 20 bases in between. CDR1 is GTSNPN and CDR2 is SVGIG in the germline V gene (reference sequence). This CDR3 region has 14 residues. The CDR3 nucleotides read TGTGCCTGGAGTTCCCCGGGGGTAACAGAACGGCTGTTTTTT. Amino acids: CAWSSPGVTERLFF.

V is TRBV4-2 and J is TRBJ2-1; D perhaps matches TRBD2 (5 bases). CDR1 is LGHNA and CDR2 is YNFKEQ in the germline V gene. The CDR3 totals 14 residues. V shed 4 bases and J shed 4 bases, with 11 bases lying between them. This CDR3 reads CASSPRTEYNEQFF. CDR3 DNA: TGTGCCAGCAGCCCGAGGACTGAGTACAATGAGCAGTTCTTC.

The chain employs TRBV7-9 and TRBJ2-2, with D perhaps TRBD2 (5 bases). Germline V gives CDR1 SEHNR, CDR2 FQNEAQ (reference sequence). The CDR3 contains 16 residues. The V end was cut by 3 bases, the J end by 5 bases, with 16 bases between. The CDR3 protein is CASSFLRAGKTGELFF. CDR3 DNA: TGTGCCAGCAGCTTTTTGAGGGCTGGGAAAACCGGGGAGCTGTTTTTT.

This chain connects TRBV2 to TRBJ2-7; 12 bases match TRBD1. Germline V gene sequence: CDR1 SNHLY, CDR2 FYNNEI. This CDR3 region has 15 residues. The ends lost 6 bases at V and 6 bases at J; junction bases unmatched: 9. CDR3 protein: CASRGDRGRGSEQYF. DNA of the CDR3: TGTGCCAGCAGGGGGGACAGGGGGCGCGGATCCGAGCAGTACTTC.

The V gene is TRBV18, the J gene TRBJ2-5, with unresolved D. V lost 1 base and J 5 bases, leaving 8 bases between the germline ends. CDR1 and CDR2 from the germline V gene are KGHSH and LQKENI. The CDR3 spans 13 residues. The CDR3 DNA sequence: TGTGCCAGCTCACCACTCGCTGATGAGACCCAGTACTTC. It encodes CASSPLADETQYF.

The CDR3 bases are TGTGCCAGCAGCTCATCACCGGGACAGGGGGCGGATGGCTACACCTTC. Its protein is CASSSSPGQGADGYTF. V gene TRBV7-2 combines with J gene TRBJ1-2; 12 nucleotides line up with TRBD1. CDR1 SGHTA and CDR2 FQGNSA come from the germline V gene. This CDR3 is built from 16 residues. V lost 4 bases and J lost 6; bases outside the gene matches: 9.

The V and J genes are TRBV4-2 and TRBJ1-6, with D possibly matching TRBD1 (5 bases). Trimming removed 1 base from V and 5 bases from J, with 15 bases in between. Germline CDR1 LGHNA, CDR2 YNFKEQ. The CDR3 extends over 17 amino acids. The CDR3 coding sequence is TGTGCCAGCAGCCAAGGCCTCCAGGGCAACAATAATTCACCCCTCCACTTT. It yields the protein CASSQGLQGNNNSPLHF.

Concerning this clone itself: An end of the junction does not agree with germline; a read error may underlie this. V and J are TRBV20-1 and TRBJ1-5, with TRBD1 as a possible D gene (5 bases). The CDR3 has 10 amino acids. Per germline, CDR1 DFQATT and CDR2 SNEGSKA (reference sequence). The DNA of the CDR3 is TGCAGTGCACAAGGACGGACAACTTTATTT. This gives the protein CSAQGRTTLF.

This chain links TRBV19 with TRBJ2-1; D is perhaps TRBD1 (8 bases). The CDR3 runs 17 residues. Trimming took 7 bases from V and 5 from J, leaving 24 bases between them. The germline V gene encodes CDR1 LNHDA and CDR2 SQIVND (reference sequence). CDR3 bases: TGTGCCAGTAAGGACATGGGAGGGACAGGAGTCGACAATGAGCAGTTCTTC. It codes for CASKDMGGTGVDNEQFF.

Remarks on this clone: The junction differs from germline at one of its ends, possibly a read error. The chain combines TRBV7-9 with TRBJ1-2; maybe TRBD1 (6 bases). The CDR3 has 10 amino acids. Germline V lookup: CDR1 SEHNR, CDR2 FQNEAQ (reference sequence). CDR3 coding DNA: TGTGCCAGCAGCTTAGGGACAGCCAGCTTC. Translating gives CASSLGTASF. The complete variable domain, with remaining parts taken from reference TRBV7-9 and TRBJ1-2, reads DTGVSQNPRHKITKRGQNVTFRCDPISEHNRLYWYRQTLGQGPEFLTYFQNEAQLEKSRLLSDRFSAERPKGSFSTLEIQRTEQGDSAMYLCASSLGTASFGSGTRLTVV.

This chain connects TRBV11-3 to TRBJ1-6, with 7 positions matching TRBD1. The CDR3 is 14 residues long. The V segment lost 2 bases and the J segment 5 bases; nucleotides outside the gene matches: 0. Germline V gene sequence: CDR1 SGHNT, CDR2 YENEEA. The CDR3 spells CASSLQGDNSPLHF. CDR3 nucleotides: TGTGCCAGCAGCTTACAGGGGGATAATTCACCCCTCCACTTT.

The genes are TRBV6-5 and TRBJ1-6, with D unresolved. CDR1 and CDR2 from the germline V gene are MNHEY and SVGAGI. Trimming took 0 bases from V and 5 from J, leaving 11 bases between them. CDR3 length equals 16 residues. CDR3 sequence (DNA): TGTGCCAGCAGTTACTCGGTTCTCGGAAATAATTCACCCCTCCACTTT. Translated, it gives CASSYSVLGNNSPLHF.

The chain has TRBV7-3 and TRBJ1-1, with D possibly TRBD1 on 6 matching bases. V was shortened by 3 bases and J by 0 bases, with 11 bases between the two germline ends. The germline V gene encodes CDR1 SGHTA and CDR2 FQGTGA. CDR3 length equals 15 residues. This CDR3 is CASSFKGGVNTEAFF. CDR3 sequence (DNA): TGTGCCAGCAGCTTTAAGGGGGGTGTGAACACTGAAGCTTTCTTT. The full variable domain, with the rest looked up from reference TRBV7-3 and TRBJ1-1, is GAGVSQTPSNKVTEKGKYVELRCDPISGHTALYWYRQSLGQGPEFLIYFQGTGAADDSGLPNDRFFAVRPEGSVSTLKIQRTERGDSAVYLCASSFKGGVNTEAFFGQGTRLTVV.

The CDR3 loop is CASSPGQPGSGELFF. The CDR3 bases are TGTGCCAGCAGCCCCGGACAGCCGGGGTCCGGGGAGCTGTTTTTT. The chain couples TRBV7-7 to TRBJ2-2; D is possibly TRBD1 (6 bases). V dropped 5 bases and J dropped 6 bases, with 16 bases sitting between them. The CDR3 consists of 15 residues. Germline CDR1 is SSHAT and CDR2 is FNYEAQ (reference sequence).

This rearrangement joins TRBV5-6 to TRBJ2-1; D perhaps matches TRBD2 (5 bases). The CDR3 has 12 residues. Trimming removed 4 bases from V and 8 bases from J, with 10 bases in between. Germline V gene sequence: CDR1 SGHDT, CDR2 YYEEEE. CDR3 DNA sequence: TGTGCCAGCAGCGTGGAGGCGGATGAGCAGTTCTTC. Protein: CASSVEADEQFF.